The 17 T cell receptor beta chains below come from one sample, sequenced in a study of blood T cell repertoires in COVID-19. This table comes from immunoSEQ multiplex PCR, and its TCRdb copy is limited to in-frame clones, with some not included. There are approximately 250,000 clones in the sample; roughly 84% occur only once, and 8.6% lies in the top ten. Sample: peripheral blood. Source of these receptors: a human donor in a cohort sampled during active COVID-19.

This chain joins TRBV18 and TRBJ1-4, with D uncertain. V lost 2 bases and J lost 4, with 8 bases in between. This CDR3 has 14 amino acids. CDR1 is KGHSH and CDR2 is LQKENI in the germline V gene. The chain's CDR3 is CASSPSTHNEKLFF. The CDR3 DNA is TGTGCCAGCTCACCAAGCACCCATAATGAAAAACTGTTTTTT.

The chain employs TRBV6-5 and TRBJ2-5; TRBD2 matches at 12 bases. The germline V gene encodes CDR1 MNHEY and CDR2 SVGAGI. The CDR3 covers 14 residues. Trimming cost V 6 bases and J 4 bases; bases outside gene matches: 3. CDR3: CASSGLAGRETQYF. CDR3 DNA: TGTGCCAGCAGCGGACTAGCGGGAAGAGAGACCCAGTACTTC.

This sequence joins TRBV10-3 and TRBJ1-6; 7 nucleotides agree with TRBD1. This CDR3 is built from 17 residues. The V gene end was trimmed by 2 bases and the J gene end by 7 bases; junction bases not matched to a gene: 11. Per the germline V gene, CDR1 is ENHRY and CDR2 is SYGVKD. The CDR3 bases are TGTGCCATCAGTGAGCCACCCTGGGACAGCCAGAATTCACCCCTCCACTTT. Amino acid sequence: CAISEPPWDSQNSPLHF.

J is TRBJ1-3 and V is TRBV18; D perhaps matches TRBD1 (6 bases). The CDR3 has 16 amino acids. Germline loops: CDR1 KGHSH, CDR2 LQKENI. The ends were cut back, 2 bases at V and 0 bases at J, with 11 bases in the middle. The CDR3 protein is CASSPFEGDSGNTIYF. The DNA of the CDR3 is TGTGCCAGCTCACCATTCGAGGGGGACTCTGGAAACACCATATATTTT.

CDR3 region: CASSLLPGQGAVTEAFF. DNA for the CDR3: TGTGCCAGCAGCTTACTCCCGGGACAGGGGGCAGTCACTGAAGCTTTCTTT. The chain has TRBV11-2 and TRBJ1-1, with TRBD1 matching over 12 bases. V dropped 2 bases and J dropped 4; count of bases not matched to a gene: 8. Germline lookup yields CDR1 SGHAT and CDR2 FQNNGV. The CDR3 is 17 residues long.

J is TRBJ1-4 and V is TRBV4-1; TRBD1 matches at 8 bases. CDR3 length: 17 amino acids. CDR1 is MGHRA, CDR2 YSYEKL, per germline. Trimming removed 4 bases from V and 3 bases from J; junction bases left unmatched: 10. In DNA, the CDR3 is TGCGCCAGCAGCCGCGGACAGGGTGGGTCGGCTAATGAAAAACTGTTTTTT. It is translated as CASSRGQGGSANEKLFF.

The rearrangement links TRBV5-4 to TRBJ2-3; possibly TRBD1 for D (5 bases). The CDR3 length is 16 residues. V was pared by 4 bases and J by 1 base, with 16 bases between. From germline, CDR1 is SGHNT and CDR2 YYREEE (reference sequence). In nucleotides, the CDR3 is TGTGCCAGCAGCGCCGGGTCCAGGGTAGGCACAGATACGCAGTATTTT. Protein: CASSAGSRVGTDTQYF.

This chain joins TRBV2 and TRBJ1-2; a weak D match, TRBD1 (5 bases). CDR1 SNHLY and CDR2 FYNNEI come from the germline V gene. This CDR3 is built from 15 residues. Trimming removed 4 bases at V and 3 bases at J, with 15 bases between. In DNA, the CDR3 is TGTGCCAGCAGTGGGGTACCCCAGGGTCACTATGGCTACACCTTC. It yields the protein CASSGVPQGHYGYTF.

The V gene is TRBV5-6, the J gene TRBJ2-2, with D possibly TRBD2 on 5 matching bases. V was trimmed by 2 bases and J by 11 bases, leaving 10 bases between them. The CDR3 length is 12 residues. The germline V gene has CDR1 SGHDT and CDR2 YYEEEE. CDR3 sequence reads: CASSFGRGELFF. CDR3 nucleotides: TGTGCCAGCAGCTTCGGACGGGGAGAGCTGTTTTTT.

This chain uses TRBV6-1 with TRBJ1-2; the D gene is possibly TRBD1 (5 bases). Germline V CDR1 and CDR2: MNHNS, SASEGT. This CDR3 contains 14 residues. The V end was cut by 1 base, the J end by 6 bases, with 12 bases between. The CDR3 DNA follows: TGTGCCAGCAGTGAAGTGGGGACTGACCATGGCTACACCTTC. Its translation is CASSEVGTDHGYTF.

CDR3 nucleotides: TGTGCCAGCAGTTTAGCGCCTTCCTACAATGAGCAGTTCTTC. Translation gives CASSLAPSYNEQFF. The rearrangement joins TRBV6-5 to TRBJ2-1; D possibly corresponds to TRBD2 (5 bases). CDR1 and CDR2 from the germline V gene are MNHEY and SVGAGI. The CDR3 loop spans 14 amino acids. Trimming removed 4 bases at V and 1 base at J, with 8 bases between.

This sequence joins TRBV6-5 and TRBJ2-7, with TRBD1 matching over 9 bases. CDR1 and CDR2 from the germline V gene are MNHEY and SVGAGI. Trimming cost V 5 bases and J 1 base; bases outside gene matches: 6. The CDR3 is 15 residues long. The CDR3 reads CASSNTGGPSYEQYF. The CDR3 DNA reads as TGTGCCAGCAGTAACACAGGGGGCCCTTCCTACGAGCAGTACTTC.

The chain couples TRBV5-8 to TRBJ1-5; the match to TRBD1 covers 9 bases. The V gene end was trimmed by 4 bases and the J gene end by 3 bases; junction bases not matched to a gene: 11. The CDR3 loop spans 17 amino acids. Germline V gene sequence: CDR1 SGHTS, CDR2 YDEGEE. The CDR3 loop is CASSPGTGLVVNQPQHF. In DNA form, the CDR3 reads TGTGCCAGCAGCCCAGGGACAGGGTTGGTAGTCAATCAGCCCCAGCATTTT.

The chain employs TRBV6-5 and TRBJ2-5; 8 bases match TRBD1. This CDR3 region has 15 residues. V lost 6 bases to trimming and J lost 5 bases; unmatched junction nucleotides: 11. The germline CDR1 and CDR2 sequences are MNHEY and SVGAGI. CDR3 DNA: TGTGCCAGCAGGCGAACAGGGGGAATGAAGGAGACCCAGTACTTC. Protein product: CASRRTGGMKETQYF.

The chain couples TRBV2 to TRBJ1-2, with 8 bases matching TRBD1. The CDR3 extends over 12 amino acids. With 6 bases clipped from V and 10 bases from J, the junction kept 7 bases outside the gene matches. Germline lookup yields CDR1 SNHLY and CDR2 FYNNEI. Written as DNA, the CDR3 is TGTGCCAGCAGGGCGCGGGACAGGACCTACACCTTC. Residues: CASRARDRTYTF.

The J gene is TRBJ2-7, the V gene TRBV18; 8 bases fit TRBD1. The CDR3 extends over 14 amino acids. Trimming removed 4 bases from V and 6 bases from J; junction bases left unmatched: 8. CDR1 and CDR2 (germline): KGHSH, LQKENI. The CDR3 region is CASSQGQAPSEQYF. CDR3 in DNA: TGTGCCAGCTCACAGGGACAGGCCCCCAGCGAGCAGTACTTC.

This rearrangement joins TRBV19 to TRBJ2-5; D possibly corresponds to TRBD1 (6 bases). Trimming removed 4 bases from V and 1 base from J, with 13 bases in between. The CDR3 sequence is 15 residues long. CDR1 is LNHDA, CDR2 SQIVND, per germline (reference sequence). CDR3: CASSTRTEAQETQYF. Here the CDR3 DNA reads TGTGCCAGTAGTACCCGGACAGAAGCCCAAGAGACCCAGTACTTC. Looking up the rest from reference TRBV19 and TRBJ2-5 gives the full variable domain: DGGITQSPKYLFRKEGQNVTLSCEQNLNHDAMYWYRQDPGQGLRLIYYSQIVNDFQKGDIAEGYSVSREKKESFPLTVTSAQKNPTAFYLCASSTRTEAQETQYFGPGTRLLVL.